This T cell receptor beta chain was retrieved from a study of regulatory T cells in long-lasting Graves disease. Study-wide points: The TCR repertoire of persistent Graves' patients was less diverse than that of newly diagnosed ones. The researchers studied only peripheral blood, not thyroid tissue. It was in persistent disease that TRBV28, TRBJ1-2 and TRBJ2-5 were favored.

For this clonotype: The antigen is unknown.

The V end was cut by 3 bases, the J end by 0 bases, with 20 bases between. The germline CDR1 and CDR2 sequences are DFQATT and SNEGSKA (reference sequence). CDR3 length: 17 residues. Time point: persistent/refractory GD, antithyroid drugs over 5 years with positive TRAb. From PBMCs, RNA was extracted and then used to make the TCR library. The authors built TCR beta libraries using iRepertoire HTBI primers and Arm-PCR of CDR3 regions. From the multiplex PCR reads, TCRdb called clonotypes with MiXCR, one entry per CDR3 protein. The data show 500,000 to 800,000 distinct CDR3 sequences, around 32% seen once.

The V gene is TRBV20-1, the J gene TRBJ2-5; the D gene is possibly TRBD2 (6 bases). The material was peripheral blood mononuclear cells (PBMCs), obtained when the disease was refractory, from a patient treated with antithyroid drugs. The source is a female donor with Graves disease. CDR3 nucleotides: TGCAGTGCTAGTAAGCGAGTGGCGGGGAGATACCAAGAGACCCAGTACTTC. This sequence encodes CSASKRVAGRYQETQYF.